The clone carrying this T cell receptor beta chain was seen more than once but under ten times. No antigen is known for it. The sample is drawn from a study of beta chain features in type 1 diabetes. Study-wide context: Taken together, all samples contributed 107,917,701 examined sorted cells. Whole-study findings and limits: Across all four CD4+ subsets, people with type 1 diabetes showed modestly shorter TCRB CDR3s.

Every isolated RNA sample was fully reverse transcribed, so sequencing captured expressed TCRB transcripts. Mean read depth for naive, central memory and regulatory T cell samples was approximately 3.57 million reads. Libraries were prepared by immunoSEQ multiplex PCR; TCRdb keeps only in-frame clonotypes and omits some of them. The table shows around 56,000 clones, with 50% to 55% occurring only once. Stem cell-like memory, regulatory, central memory and naive CD4+ cells were sorted via CD45RO/CCR7/CD25/CD127/CD95/CD27. With 0 bases clipped from V and 5 bases from J, the junction kept 10 bases outside the gene matches. The CDR3 spans 17 residues. The V gene's germline CDR1 is LGHNA and CDR2 YSLEER.

Sequencing used Tregs from blood. The receptor comes from a woman in her 40s with type 1 diabetes. The chain joins TRBV4-3 to TRBJ2-5, with 9 bases matching TRBD1. CDR3 in amino acids: CASSQDKGTGFGETQYF. CDR3 bases: TGCGCCAGCAGCCAAGATAAGGGGACAGGGTTTGGGGAGACCCAGTACTTC.